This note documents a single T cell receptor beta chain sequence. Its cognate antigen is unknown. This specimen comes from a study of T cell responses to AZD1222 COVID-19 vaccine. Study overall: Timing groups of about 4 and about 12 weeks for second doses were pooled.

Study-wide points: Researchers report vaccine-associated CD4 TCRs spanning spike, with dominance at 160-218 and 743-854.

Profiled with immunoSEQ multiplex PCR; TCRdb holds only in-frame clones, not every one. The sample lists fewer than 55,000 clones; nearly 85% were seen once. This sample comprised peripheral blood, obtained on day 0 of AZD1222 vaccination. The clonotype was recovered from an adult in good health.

Written as DNA, the CDR3 is TGTGCCAGCAGCGAGAGACAGGGGATAGTAGGTGAAGCTTTCTTT. It yields the protein CASSERQGIVGEAFF. The J gene is TRBJ1-1, the V gene TRBV11-1; TRBD1 matches at 8 bases. This CDR3 is built from 15 residues. Losses at the gene ends were 5 bases for V and 7 bases for J; bases not matched to a gene: 12. In germline, CDR1 is SGHAT, CDR2 FQDESV (reference sequence).